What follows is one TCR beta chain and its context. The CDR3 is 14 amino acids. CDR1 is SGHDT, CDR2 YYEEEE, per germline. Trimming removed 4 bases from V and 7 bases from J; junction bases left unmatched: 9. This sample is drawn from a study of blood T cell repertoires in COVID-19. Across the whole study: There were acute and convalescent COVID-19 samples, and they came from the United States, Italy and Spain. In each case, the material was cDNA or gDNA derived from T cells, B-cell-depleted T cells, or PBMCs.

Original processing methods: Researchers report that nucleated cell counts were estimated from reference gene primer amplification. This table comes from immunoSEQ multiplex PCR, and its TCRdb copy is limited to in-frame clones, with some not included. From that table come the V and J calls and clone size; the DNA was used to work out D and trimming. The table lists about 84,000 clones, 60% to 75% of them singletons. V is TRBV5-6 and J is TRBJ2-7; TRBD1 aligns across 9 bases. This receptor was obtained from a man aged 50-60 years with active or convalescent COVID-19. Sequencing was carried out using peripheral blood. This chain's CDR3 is CASSPGTGRLEQYF. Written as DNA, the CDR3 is TGTGCCAGCAGCCCCGGGACAGGGCGCCTGGAGCAGTACTTC.